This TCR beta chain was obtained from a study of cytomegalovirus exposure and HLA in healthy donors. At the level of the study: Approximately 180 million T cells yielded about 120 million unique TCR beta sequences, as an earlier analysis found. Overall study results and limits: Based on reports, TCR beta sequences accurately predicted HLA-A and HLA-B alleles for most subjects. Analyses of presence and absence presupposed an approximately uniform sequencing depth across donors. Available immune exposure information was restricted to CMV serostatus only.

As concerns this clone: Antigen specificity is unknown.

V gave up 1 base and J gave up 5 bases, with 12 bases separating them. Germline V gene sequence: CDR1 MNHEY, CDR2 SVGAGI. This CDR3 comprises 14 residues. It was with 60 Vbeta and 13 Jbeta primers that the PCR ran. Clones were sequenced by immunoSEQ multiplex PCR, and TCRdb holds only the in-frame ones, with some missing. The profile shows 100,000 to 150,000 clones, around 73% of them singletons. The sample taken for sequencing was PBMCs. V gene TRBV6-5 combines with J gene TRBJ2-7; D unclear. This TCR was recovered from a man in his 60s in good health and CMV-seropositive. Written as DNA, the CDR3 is TGTGCCAGCAGTTACTTTGCGTTTTTTGACGAGCAGTACTTC. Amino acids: CASSYFAFFDEQYF.